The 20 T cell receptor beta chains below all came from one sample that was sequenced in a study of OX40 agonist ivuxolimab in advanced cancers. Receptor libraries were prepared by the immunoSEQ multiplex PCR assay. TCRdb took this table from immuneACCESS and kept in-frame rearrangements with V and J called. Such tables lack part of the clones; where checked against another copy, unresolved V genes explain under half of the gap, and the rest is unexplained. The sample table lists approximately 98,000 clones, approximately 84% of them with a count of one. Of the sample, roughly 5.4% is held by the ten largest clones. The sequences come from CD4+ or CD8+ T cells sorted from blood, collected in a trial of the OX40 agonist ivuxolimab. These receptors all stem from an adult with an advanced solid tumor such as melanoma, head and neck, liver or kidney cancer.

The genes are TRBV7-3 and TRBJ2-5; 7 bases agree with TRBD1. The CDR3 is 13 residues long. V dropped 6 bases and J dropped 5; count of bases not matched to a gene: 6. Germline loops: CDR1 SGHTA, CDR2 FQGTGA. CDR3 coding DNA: TGTGCCAGCAGGGCAGGGGGAGAGGAGACCCAGTACTTC. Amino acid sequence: CASRAGGEETQYF.

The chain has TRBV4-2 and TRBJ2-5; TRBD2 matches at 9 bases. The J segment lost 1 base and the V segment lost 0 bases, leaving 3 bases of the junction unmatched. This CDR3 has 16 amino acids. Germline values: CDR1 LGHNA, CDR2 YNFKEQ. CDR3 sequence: CASSQEGAGGQETQYF. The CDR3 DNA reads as TGTGCCAGCAGCCAAGAGGGAGCGGGGGGCCAAGAGACCCAGTACTTC.

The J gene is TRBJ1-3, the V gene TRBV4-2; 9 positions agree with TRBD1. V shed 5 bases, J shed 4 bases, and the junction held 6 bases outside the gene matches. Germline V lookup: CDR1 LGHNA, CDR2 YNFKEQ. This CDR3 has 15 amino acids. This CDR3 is CASSYSGTGGNTIYF. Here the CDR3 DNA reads TGTGCCAGCAGCTACTCCGGGACAGGGGGAAACACCATATATTTT.

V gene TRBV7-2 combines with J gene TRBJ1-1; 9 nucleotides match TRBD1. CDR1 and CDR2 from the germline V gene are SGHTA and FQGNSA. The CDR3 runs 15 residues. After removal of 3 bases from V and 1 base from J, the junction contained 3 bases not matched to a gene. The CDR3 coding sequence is TGTGCCAGCAGCTTTAACAGGGGGCCGAACACTGAAGCTTTCTTT. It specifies CASSFNRGPNTEAFF.

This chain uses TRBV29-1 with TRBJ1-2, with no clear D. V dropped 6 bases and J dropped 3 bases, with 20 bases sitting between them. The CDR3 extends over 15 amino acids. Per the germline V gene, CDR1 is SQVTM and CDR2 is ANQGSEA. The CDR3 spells CSVSRRQALDYGYTF. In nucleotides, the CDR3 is TGCAGCGTCTCGAGACGGCAGGCACTAGACTATGGCTACACCTTC.

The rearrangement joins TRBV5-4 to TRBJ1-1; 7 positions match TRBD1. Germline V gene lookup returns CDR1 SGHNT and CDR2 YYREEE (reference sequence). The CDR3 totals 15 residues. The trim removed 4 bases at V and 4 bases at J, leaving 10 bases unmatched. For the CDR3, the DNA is TGTGCCAGCAGCCAGACAGGGTCAGTAGCCACTGAAGCTTTCTTT. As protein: CASSQTGSVATEAFF.

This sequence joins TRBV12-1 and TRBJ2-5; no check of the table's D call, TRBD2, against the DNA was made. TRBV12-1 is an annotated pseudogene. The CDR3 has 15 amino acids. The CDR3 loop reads CASSFDREDQETQYF. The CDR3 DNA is TGTGCCAGCAGCTTTGACCGGGAGGACCAAGAGACCCAGTACTTC.

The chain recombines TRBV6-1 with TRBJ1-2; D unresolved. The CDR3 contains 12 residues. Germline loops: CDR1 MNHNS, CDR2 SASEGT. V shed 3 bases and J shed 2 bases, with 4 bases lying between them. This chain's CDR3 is CASSDSNYGYTF. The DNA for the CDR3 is TGTGCCAGCAGTGATTCGAACTATGGCTACACCTTC.

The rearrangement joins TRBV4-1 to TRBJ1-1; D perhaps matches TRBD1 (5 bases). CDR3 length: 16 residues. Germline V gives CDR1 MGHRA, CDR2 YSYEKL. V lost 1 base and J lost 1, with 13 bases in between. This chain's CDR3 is CASSQATEGPNTEAFF. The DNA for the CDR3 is TGCGCCAGCAGCCAAGCGACCGAGGGGCCGAACACTGAAGCTTTCTTT.

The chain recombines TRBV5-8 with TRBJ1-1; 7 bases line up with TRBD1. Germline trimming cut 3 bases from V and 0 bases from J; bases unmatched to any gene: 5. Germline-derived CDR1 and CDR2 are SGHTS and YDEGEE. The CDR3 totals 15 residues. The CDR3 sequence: CASSWDSPMNTEAFF. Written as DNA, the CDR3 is TGTGCCAGCAGCTGGGACAGTCCCATGAACACTGAAGCTTTCTTT.

The CDR3 sequence: CASSRRAGETQYF. CDR3 sequence (DNA): TGTGCCAGCAGCCGCAGGGCGGGGGAGACCCAGTACTTC. The chain carries TRBV27 and TRBJ2-5; D possibly corresponds to TRBD2 (6 bases). V was cut by 6 bases and J by 5 bases, with 13 bases left in between. Germline loops: CDR1 MNHEY, CDR2 SMNVEV (reference sequence). This CDR3 has 13 residues.

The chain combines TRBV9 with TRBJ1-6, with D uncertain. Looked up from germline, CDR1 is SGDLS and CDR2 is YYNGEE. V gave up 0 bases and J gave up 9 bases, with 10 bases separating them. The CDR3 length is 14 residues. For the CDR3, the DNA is TGTGCCAGCAGCGTAGAAGGTGTCGGTTCACCCCTCCACTTT. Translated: CASSVEGVGSPLHF. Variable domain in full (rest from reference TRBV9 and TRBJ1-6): DSGVTQTPKHLITATGQRVTLRCSPRSGDLSVYWYQQSLDQGLQFLIQYYNGEERAKGNILERFSAQQFPDLHSELNLSSLELGDSALYFCASSVEGVGSPLHFGNGTRLTVT.

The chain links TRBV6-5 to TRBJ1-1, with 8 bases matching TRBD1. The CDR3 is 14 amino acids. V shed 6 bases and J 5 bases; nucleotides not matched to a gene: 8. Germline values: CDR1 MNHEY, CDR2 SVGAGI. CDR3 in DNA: TGTGCCAGCAGCGAACAGGGGGGGAGGACTGAAGCTTTCTTT. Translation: CASSEQGGRTEAFF.

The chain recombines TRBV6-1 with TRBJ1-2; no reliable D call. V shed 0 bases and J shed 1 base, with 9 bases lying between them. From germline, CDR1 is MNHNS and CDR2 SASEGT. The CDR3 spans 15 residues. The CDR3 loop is CASSEAVTFNYGYTF. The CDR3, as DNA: TGTGCCAGCAGTGAAGCGGTAACCTTTAACTATGGCTACACCTTC.

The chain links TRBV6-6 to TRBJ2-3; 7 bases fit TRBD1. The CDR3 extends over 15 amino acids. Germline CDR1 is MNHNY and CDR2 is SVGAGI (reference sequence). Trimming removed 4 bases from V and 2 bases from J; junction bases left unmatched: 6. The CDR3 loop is CASSSSGQPTDTQYF. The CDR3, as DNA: TGTGCCAGCAGTTCCTCGGGACAGCCCACAGATACGCAGTATTTT.

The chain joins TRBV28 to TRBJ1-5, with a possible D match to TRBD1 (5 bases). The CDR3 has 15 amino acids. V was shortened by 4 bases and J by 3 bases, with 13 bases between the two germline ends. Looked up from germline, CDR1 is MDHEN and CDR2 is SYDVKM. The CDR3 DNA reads TGTGCCAGCAGTTCGGGGACCTCCGACAATCAGCCCCAGCATTTT. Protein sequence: CASSSGTSDNQPQHF.

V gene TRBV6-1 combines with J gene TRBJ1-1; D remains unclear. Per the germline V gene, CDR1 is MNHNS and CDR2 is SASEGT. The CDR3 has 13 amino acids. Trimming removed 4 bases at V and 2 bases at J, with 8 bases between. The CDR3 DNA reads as TGTGCCAGCAGTGTTGTACCTAACACTGAAGCTTTCTTT. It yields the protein CASSVVPNTEAFF.

The CDR3 DNA reads as TGTGCCAGCAGCTTAAGTCACAATGAGCAGTTCTTC. This gives the protein CASSLSHNEQFF. The gene calls are TRBV7-3 and TRBJ2-1; D not certain. Germline values: CDR1 SGHTA, CDR2 FQGTGA. V lost 1 base to trimming and J lost 5 bases, with 3 bases between them. This CDR3 region has 12 residues.

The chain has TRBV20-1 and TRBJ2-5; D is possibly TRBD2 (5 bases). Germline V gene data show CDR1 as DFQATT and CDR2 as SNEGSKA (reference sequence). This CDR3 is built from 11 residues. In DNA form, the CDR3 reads TGCAGCGGGGAGCACGGGAAGACCCAGTACTTC. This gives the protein CSGEHGKTQYF.

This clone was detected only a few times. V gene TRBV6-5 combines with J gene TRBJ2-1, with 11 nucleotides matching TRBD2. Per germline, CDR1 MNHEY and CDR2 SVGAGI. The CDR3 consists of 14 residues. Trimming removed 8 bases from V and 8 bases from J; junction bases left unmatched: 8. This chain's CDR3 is CASQLAGVRDEQFF. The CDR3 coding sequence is TGTGCCAGCCAACTAGCGGGAGTGCGCGATGAGCAGTTCTTC.